These T cell receptor beta chains were read from a single sample in a study of breast tumors, draining lymph nodes, adjacent tissues. TCRdb re-called the multiplex PCR reads through MiXCR, storing one row per CDR3 protein. Here the sample spans 150,000 to 200,000 distinct CDR3 sequences, 30% to 35% being singletons. Sequenced material: axillary lymph node tissue. Receptors were obtained from a female donor with breast cancer. Some clones in this sample may be carry-over from other donors' samples. CDR3s include the opening cysteine and the closing phenylalanine or tryptophan. The D gene is left open where the match is weak. The size field is filled for only some rows; it gives once, few, many or a size class.

D,J,V,size,DNA,CDR3
TRBD2,TRBJ2-7,TRBV27,many,TGTGCCAGCAGGGGGGGACTAGCGGCTATGGAACCGCAGTACTTC,CASRGGLAAMEPQYF
TRBD2,TRBJ2-1,TRBV12-3/TRBV12-4,NA,TGTGCCAGCAGTTTAGGTACTGGGGGAGGGCCTGGCAATGAGCAGTTCTTC,CASSLGTGGGPGNEQFF
TRBD2,TRBJ2-5,TRBV7-7,many,TGTGCTAGCAGCTTTTTAGCGGGGGGGCAAGAGACCCAGTACTTC,CASSFLAGGQETQYF
TRBD1,TRBJ2-1,TRBV24-1,many,TGTGCCTCCTCCACAGGGGTGAGGGGTTCAAAGCAGTTCTTC,CASSTGVRGSKQFF
NA,TRBJ2-1,TRBV20-1,NA,TGCAGTGCTAGTGTGGGGGGTTTGCCGACTGAGCAGTCCTTC,CSASVGGLPTEQSF
TRBD2,TRBJ2-1,TRBV7-9,many,TGTGCCAGCAGTCTAGTCGGGGGGAGAGGGGATGAGCAGTTCTTC,CASSLVGGRGDEQFF
TRBD2,TRBJ2-3,TRBV20-1,once,TGCAGTGCTAGAAGGTCGGGGGGGGCTTCCGGGGGCACAGATACGCAGTATTTT,CSARRSGGASGGTDTQYF
NA,TRBJ2-7,TRBV7-6,many,TGTGCCAGCAGCTTAGCGTTCGGCAAAGGGTCTGGGACCTACGAGCAGTACTTC,CASSLAFGKGSGTYEQYF
NA,TRBJ1-2,TRBV7-2,many,TGTGCCAGCAGCTTAGCAAACTATGGCTACACCTTC,CASSLANYGYTF
NA,TRBJ1-2,TRBV10-2,many,TGCGCCAGCAGTGAGTCTTGGAGCCTAAACTATGGCTACACCTTC,CASSESWSLNYGYTF
TRBD2,TRBJ2-7,TRBV19,many,TGTGCCAGTAGTATAGAGGCAGGGAGCGGGGTCCCTCGGGAGCAGTACTTC,CASSIEAGSGVPREQYF
TRBD1,TRBJ2-2,TRBV9,many,TGTGCCAGCAGCCCAGGGGACAGGGGGTTGACCGGGGAGCTGTTTTTT,CASSPGDRGLTGELFF
NA,TRBJ2-3,TRBV6-2/TRBV6-3,few,TGTGCCAGCAGGCCCCCGGATTGGAGCCGCGGAGATACGCAGTATTTT,CASRPPDWSRGDTQYF
TRBD2,TRBJ2-7,TRBV7-8,many,TGTGCCAGCAGCCCCCGGGGTAGCGGGAGCTCCTACGAGCAGTACTTC,CASSPRGSGSSYEQYF
TRBD2,TRBJ2-2,TRBV19,many,TGTGCCAGTAGGCCGGGACTAAGCTCCTATCCCGGGGAGCTGTTTTTT,CASRPGLSSYPGELFF
TRBD2,TRBJ2-7,TRBV6-5,few,TGTGCCAGCAGTCACTCTGTAGCGGGCTACGAGCAGTACTTC,CASSHSVAGYEQYF
NA,TRBJ2-5,TRBV5-8,many,TGTGCCAGCAGTACCAGGGGACGGGATGCGACCCAGTACTTC,CASSTRGRDATQYF